This T cell receptor beta chain comes out of a study of vaccination and CD4 T cells after COVID-19. The sample's treatment: roughly 10-day PBMC culture with coronavirus spike peptide pools or control peptides (ViraFEST assay). V lost 4 bases, J lost 1 base, and 7 bases stayed unmatched. CDR3 length: 14 amino acids. Germline CDR1 DFQATT, CDR2 SNEGSKA (reference sequence). This clonotype was found a few times. The antigen remains undetermined. An Oncomine TCR Beta short-read assay was used to sequence the DNA from cultured CD4+ T cells. One entry per CDR3 protein results from TCRdb running MiXCR on the PCR reads. The table includes about 25,000 distinct CDR3 sequences, 58% detected once.

The sequenced sample consisted of CD4+ T cells from blood, cultured in vitro. The genes are TRBV20-1 and TRBJ2-7; TRBD2 matches 7 bases. The receptor was isolated from a human donor who had recovered from COVID-19. CDR3 sequence reads: CSAIGGGGSYEQYF. CDR3 in DNA: TGCAGTGCTATTGGCGGCGGGGGTTCCTACGAGCAGTACTTC.